The rows below give T cell receptor beta chains drawn from one sample of a study of T cells in Graves' hyperthyroidism and ophthalmopathy. MiXCR, run by TCRdb on the multiplex PCR reads, gives a single entry per CDR3 protein. The table lists around 300,000 distinct CDR3 sequences, roughly 15% of them singletons. The sample taken for sequencing was blood. The receptors come from a woman aged 25 to 39 with Graves' hyperthyroidism that later progressed to Graves' ophthalmopathy. Each CDR3 is given without its conserved first and last residue.

V: TRBV6-1; J: TRBJ2-7; CDR3: ASSRYSSGRSYEQY
V: TRBV2; J: TRBJ2-7; CDR3: ASSFGLAGGGSYEQY
V: TRBV3-2; J: TRBJ1-6; CDR3: ASNGLNGHCLSSYNSPLH
V: TRBV27; J: TRBJ2-1; CDR3: ASRLGTTSYNEQF
V: TRBV9; J: TRBJ1-1; CDR3: ASGGQTNTEAF
V: TRBV30; J: TRBJ2-5; CDR3: AWSVQTGIGETQY
V: TRBV5-5; J: TRBJ1-2; CDR3: ASSLDVTANYGYT
V: TRBV4-3; J: TRBJ2-7; CDR3: ASSQDLLATEQY
V: TRBV6-1; J: TRBJ1-2; CDR3: ASTRTGLDYGYT
V: TRBV7-2; J: TRBJ2-1; CDR3: ASSLEGTNVRNEQF
V: TRBV11-2; J: TRBJ1-1; CDR3: ASSSLRTEAF
V: TRBV11-2; J: TRBJ1-1; CDR3: ASSSPAGTEAF
V: TRBV6-2/TRBV6-3; J: TRBJ2-1; CDR3: ASSYSRTSGVYNEQF
V: TRBV19; J: TRBJ1-1; CDR3: ASSVLQGGSAF
V: TRBV3-1; J: TRBJ1-2; CDR3: ASSHWTESYGYT
V: TRBV11-2; J: TRBJ2-3; CDR3: ASSSLGAVITDTQY
V: TRBV2; J: TRBJ2-1; CDR3: ASSQDRWDPYNEQF
V: TRBV6-2/TRBV6-3; J: TRBJ1-1; CDR3: ATWWPEAF
V: TRBV10-3; J: TRBJ2-5; CDR3: AISQTGGETQY
V: TRBV6-2/TRBV6-3; J: TRBJ2-1; CDR3: ASSYSGQRYNEQF
V: TRBV12-3/TRBV12-4; J: TRBJ2-7; CDR3: ASSLRTSGTKGHYEQY
V: TRBV9; J: TRBJ2-1; CDR3: ASSVETGDYNEQF
V: TRBV30; J: TRBJ2-3; CDR3: AWSAYIGGHSTDTQY
V: TRBV15; J: TRBJ2-1; CDR3: ATATTGLAINEQF
V: TRBV20-1; J: TRBJ2-7; CDR3: SARGPQGAPYYEQY
V: TRBV7-9; J: TRBJ2-7; CDR3: ASSSGRTRGEQY
V: TRBV7-9; J: TRBJ2-7; CDR3: ASSPGGVEENEQY
V: TRBV3-1; J: TRBJ2-5; CDR3: ASSPPRTGRETQY
V: TRBV25-1; J: TRBJ2-5; CDR3: ASSARTSAETQY